This T cell receptor (beta chain) was identified in a study of CXCR3-negative and CXCR3-positive naive CD8 T cells. Comment on this clonotype: What it recognizes is unknown.

General study findings and limits: In CXCR3-positive naive cells, the TRB CDR3s were more hydrophobic than in CXCR3-negative naive cells.

The CDR3 contains 15 residues. From germline, CDR1 is KGHDR and CDR2 SFDVKD. The libraries of TRB cDNA were prepared using 5' RACE with UMI labels. TCRdb reprocessed the 5' RACE reads, keeping one entry per CDR3 protein, no DNA. This listing includes 150,000 to 180,000 distinct CDR3 sequences. Sorts that each held approximately 300,000 cells were run in triplicate for every CD8+ T cell subset. This clonotype originated in a human donor in good health. Some clones in this sample may be carry-over from other donors' samples. This rearrangement joins TRBV24-1 to TRBJ2-4. The sample was naive CXCR3+ CD8+ T cells from blood. Subset here: CD45RO-CCR7+CD27+CD95- naive CD8+ T cells expressing CXCR3 (TNR3+). The CDR3 reads CATSVIQGSKNIQYF.